The TCR beta chain under discussion was sequenced for a study of blood T cell repertoires in COVID-19. Study information: Whether acute or convalescent, the COVID-19 samples came from the United States, Italy and Spain. PBMCs, B-cell-depleted T cells, or T cells provided the cDNA or gDNA that made up the material.

As handled by the study authors: Cell counts per sample came from amplifying reference gene primers. Data came from immunoSEQ multiplex PCR; TCRdb stores just in-frame clones and leaves some out. The V and J calls and clone size were taken over from that table, and D and trimming were inferred from the DNA. The data hold approximately 180,000 clones, with about 90% observed a single time. Clinical histories supplied by participants themselves formed the basis of cohort assignment. Trimming removed 0 bases at V and 0 bases at J, with 11 bases between. CDR1 and CDR2 (germline): MGHRA, YSYEKL. The CDR3 sequence is 16 residues long.

The receptor was isolated from a human donor with acute COVID-19. The donor label of this sample is uncertain. The chain combines TRBV4-1 with TRBJ1-2, with D tentatively TRBD1 (5 bases). The sample comprised PBMCs or T cells enriched from blood (not recorded which). The CDR3 nucleotides read TGCGCCAGCAGCCAAGATTTCAGGGCTACTAACTATGGCTACACCTTC. Translated, it gives CASSQDFRATNYGYTF.